The next 12 T cell receptor beta chains were all read from a single sample in a study of cytomegalovirus exposure and HLA in healthy donors. Both 60 Vbeta primers and 13 Jbeta primers went into the PCR. Clones were sequenced by immunoSEQ multiplex PCR, and TCRdb holds only the in-frame ones, with some missing. Found here are roughly 200,000 clones, around four fifths of them singletons; the top ten hold around 3.5%. Sequencing input: PBMCs. Receptors were obtained from a woman aged 60 to 75 in good health and CMV-seropositive.

The gene calls are TRBV30 and TRBJ2-3; 9 nucleotides agree with TRBD1. Germline-derived CDR1 and CDR2 are GTSNPN and SVGIG (reference sequence). After removal of 3 bases from V and 2 bases from J, the junction contained 9 bases not matched to a gene. The CDR3 extends over 16 amino acids. This chain's CDR3 is CAWSSGTGMITDTQYF. As DNA, the CDR3 is TGTGCCTGGAGCTCCGGGACAGGGATGATCACAGATACGCAGTATTTT.

This chain links TRBV9 with TRBJ1-1; no definite D call. The CDR3 consists of 15 residues. Germline-derived CDR1 and CDR2 are SGDLS and YYNGEE. V was shortened by 1 base and J by 2 bases, with 12 bases between the two germline ends. CDR3 in DNA: TGTGCCAGCAGCGTAAATCTGCAGGAAAACACTGAAGCTTTCTTT. Protein product: CASSVNLQENTEAFF.

This chain links TRBV7-2 with TRBJ2-2, with TRBD1 as a possible D gene (6 bases). The germline V gene encodes CDR1 SGHTA and CDR2 FQGNSA. V was cut by 5 bases and J by 6 bases, with 16 bases left in between. The CDR3 totals 15 residues. CDR3 sequence reads: CASSLLPDRSGELFF. The CDR3 DNA reads TGTGCCAGCAGCCTGCTCCCCGACAGGTCCGGGGAGCTGTTTTTT.

This chain joins TRBV7-3 and TRBJ2-5, with TRBD1 identical over 7 bases. V gave up 5 bases and J gave up 3 bases; unmatched junction bases: 3. This CDR3 region has 13 residues. Germline CDR1 SGHTA, CDR2 FQGTGA. CDR3 sequence reads: CASSVDREETQYF. The DNA for the CDR3 is TGTGCCAGCAGCGTAGACAGGGAAGAGACCCAGTACTTC.

The chain carries TRBV5-6 and TRBJ1-4, with D maybe TRBD1 (5 bases). The CDR3 totals 16 residues. V dropped 4 bases and J dropped 3 bases, with 16 bases sitting between them. Germline V gene data show CDR1 as SGHDT and CDR2 as YYEEEE. CDR3 DNA sequence: TGTGCCAGCAGCCCGGTCGGGGGGTCAGCTAATGAAAAACTGTTTTTT. It codes for CASSPVGGSANEKLFF.

This clone turned up a few times. The rearrangement uses TRBV9 and TRBJ2-3, with 8 bases identical to TRBD2. With 4 bases clipped from V and 1 base from J, the junction kept 11 bases outside the gene matches. Germline lookup yields CDR1 SGDLS and CDR2 YYNGEE. The CDR3 contains 17 residues. The CDR3 is CASSPSYRGGRTDTQYF. The CDR3 DNA reads TGTGCCAGCAGCCCTAGTTACCGGGGGGGGCGCACAGATACGCAGTATTTT.

The chain carries TRBV5-1 and TRBJ2-1; 10 bases agree with TRBD2. This CDR3 comprises 15 residues. Germline assignment: CDR1 SGHRS and CDR2 YFSETQ. After removal of 6 bases from V and 0 bases from J, the junction contained 3 bases not matched to a gene. In DNA, the CDR3 is TGCGCCAGCAACAGCGGGAGGGGCTCCTACAATGAGCAGTTCTTC. Amino acid sequence: CASNSGRGSYNEQFF.

This CDR3 is CASSTGSLTGELFF. The CDR3, as DNA: TGTGCCAGCAGTACAGGGTCTCTCACCGGGGAGCTGTTTTTT. The J gene is TRBJ2-2, the V gene TRBV28; TRBD1 might be the D (6 bases). CDR3 length: 14 residues. Trimming pared 5 bases from V and 4 bases from J, leaving 11 bases between. The germline V gene encodes CDR1 MDHEN and CDR2 SYDVKM.

The chain has TRBV2 and TRBJ1-5; 12 bases fit TRBD1. Trimming at V came to 8 bases and at J to 5 bases, leaving 4 bases not matched to a gene. CDR1 and CDR2 (germline): SNHLY, FYNNEI. The CDR3 spans 14 residues. The CDR3 nucleotides read TGTGCCAGCCGGGACAGGGGGCCGCATCAGCCCCAGCATTTT. It encodes CASRDRGPHQPQHF.

The chain combines TRBV13 with TRBJ2-7, with TRBD1 identical over 7 bases. The CDR3 is made up of 15 amino acids. From germline, CDR1 is PRHDT and CDR2 FYEKMQ (reference sequence). V was pared by 3 bases and J by 6 bases, with 11 bases of the junction left unmatched. This CDR3 reads CASSFAQGLASEQYF. The CDR3 bases are TGTGCCAGCAGCTTCGCACAGGGGCTGGCGAGCGAGCAGTACTTC.

The V call is TRBV7-2, the J call TRBJ2-7, with a tentative D call TRBD2 (5 bases). V was clipped by 3 bases and J by 6 bases, with 12 bases between them. This CDR3 has 13 amino acids. CDR1 and CDR2 from the germline V gene are SGHTA and FQGNSA. As DNA, the CDR3 is TGTGCCAGCAGCTTTAGGATAGGGAGCGAGCAGTACTTC. Protein product: CASSFRIGSEQYF.

The chain combines TRBV20-1 with TRBJ1-1; D gene unclear. The CDR3 covers 11 residues. The V gene lost 4 bases and the J gene lost 8 bases, with 11 bases spanning the gap. CDR1 DFQATT and CDR2 SNEGSKA come from the germline V gene (reference sequence). The CDR3 here is CSATPPGEAFF. The CDR3 coding sequence is TGCAGTGCTACCCCCCCGGGAGAAGCTTTCTTT.